This T cell receptor (beta chain) appears in the sequencing data of a study of shared clonotypes between healthy human individuals. Study in general: Three CD4 naive, three CD4 memory, two CD8 naive and one CD8 memory plate were used per donor.

Study outcomes and limitations: The study found roughly 5% of naive CD4 clonotypes shared across a handful of donors. When compared with the clonotypes that were shared by all four sorted-subset donors, the non-shared clonotypes turned out to have lower generation probabilities.

Sorted-subset replicate PCRs used 200 to 250 ng DNA, some 31,000 T cell genomes. The repertoire was sequenced with immunoSEQ multiplex PCR; TCRdb's copy has only in-frame clones and lacks some. In the table there are 850,000 to 1,100,000 clones, 70% to 85% of which are singletons. Comment on this clone: Its antigen remains unknown.

The CDR3 is 14 amino acids. Trimming pared 2 bases from V and 4 bases from J, leaving 11 bases between. Germline CDR1 and CDR2: MNHEY and SVGAGI. This receptor was identified in a young man in good health. Some clones in this sample may be carry-over from other donors' samples. The specimen was memory CD4+ T cells from PBMCs. Subset defined: CD45RA-negative fraction. The chain links TRBV6-5 to TRBJ1-1; a weak D match, TRBD1 (6 bases). This CDR3 reads CASSYERGPTEAFF. The CDR3 DNA reads as TGTGCCAGCAGTTACGAACGGGGGCCCACTGAAGCTTTCTTT.